The 15 T cell receptor beta chains below come from one sample, sequenced in a study of identical twins. TCRdb reanalysed the 5' RACE reads using MiXCR and keeps one entry per CDR3 protein. The sample has about 570,000 distinct CDR3 sequences; just under 10% are singletons. The sample also formed part of further work on yellow fever vaccine responses in identical twins.

Sequenced: PBMCs. The receptors were gathered from a woman between 18 and 29 years old in good health.

The chain combines TRBV12-5 with TRBJ1-1; D gene uncertain. V dropped 3 bases and J dropped 1 base, with 6 bases sitting between them. CDR3 length equals 13 residues. Per the germline V gene, CDR1 is LGHNT and CDR2 is FRNRAP. The CDR3: CASGFEGNTEAFF. CDR3 DNA: TGTGCTAGTGGTTTTGAGGGGAACACTGAAGCTTTCTTT.

The V call is TRBV13, the J call TRBJ1-1; D ambiguous. CDR1 is PRHDT, CDR2 FYEKMQ, per germline (reference sequence). V dropped 0 bases and J dropped 1 base, with 6 bases sitting between them. The CDR3 is 14 residues long. The CDR3: CASSLGLKNTEAFF. CDR3 DNA sequence: TGTGCCAGCAGCTTAGGGCTTAAGAACACTGAAGCTTTCTTT.

This clonotype was seen ten or more times. V and J are TRBV6-5 and TRBJ2-7; D gene unclear. The CDR3 runs 11 residues. V lost 6 bases and J 4 bases, leaving 7 bases between the germline ends. The germline V gene encodes CDR1 MNHEY and CDR2 SVGAGI. CDR3 amino acids: CASSSEYEQYF. CDR3 DNA sequence: TGTGCCAGCAGCTCAGAATACGAGCAGTACTTC.

This clonotype was seen more than once but under ten times. The gene calls are TRBV27 and TRBJ2-1; tentative D call: TRBD2 (7 bases). This CDR3 is built from 17 residues. Trimming removed 5 bases at V and 7 bases at J, with 24 bases between. Per germline, CDR1 MNHEY and CDR2 SMNVEV (reference sequence). The CDR3 nucleotides are TGTGCCAGCAGTCCCAGCGGTAGGGGGGGCAGTAGAAATGAGCAGTTCTTC. It yields the protein CASSPSGRGGSRNEQFF.

This chain links TRBV11-2 with TRBJ2-1; D is perhaps TRBD2 (5 bases). Trimming stripped 5 bases from V and 10 bases from J, with 15 bases between. The germline gives CDR1 SGHAT, CDR2 FQNNGV. The CDR3 length is 13 residues. The CDR3 coding sequence is TGTGCCAGCAGCCCCCGTGGAGGATGGGAGCAGTTCTTC. It specifies CASSPRGGWEQFF.

This clonotype has just a few counts. The chain couples TRBV11-2 to TRBJ2-2; 8 bases are a match to TRBD1. The germline V gene has CDR1 SGHAT and CDR2 FQNNGV. The CDR3 runs to 20 residues. With V trimmed by 5 bases and J by 1 base, 18 bases remained unmatched. Written as DNA, the CDR3 is TGTGCCAGCAGCCCTAGGGAGAAGACGACAGGGGCCATGAACACCGGGGAGCTGTTTTTT. The encoded protein is CASSPREKTTGAMNTGELFF.

The J gene is TRBJ2-7, the V gene TRBV5-1; 11 bases line up with TRBD1. The CDR3 contains 14 residues. The germline V gene encodes CDR1 SGHRS and CDR2 YFSETQ. The trim removed 7 bases at V and 7 bases at J, leaving 10 bases unmatched. CDR3 coding DNA: TGCGCCAGCGGCTACGGACAGGGGGCGGGAGAGCAGTACTTC. Its protein product is CASGYGQGAGEQYF.

This chain joins TRBV7-2 and TRBJ1-5, with no clear D. CDR1 and CDR2 from the germline V gene are SGHTA and FQGNSA. This CDR3 is 14 amino acids long. The V gene lost 2 bases and the J gene lost 4 bases, with 9 bases spanning the gap. This chain's CDR3 is CASSLLGMNQPQHF. The CDR3 bases are TGTGCCAGCAGCTTATTGGGGATGAATCAGCCCCAGCATTTT.

This clonotype was seen a handful of times. CDR3 nucleotide sequence: TGTGCCAGCAGTTACTTGGACAGTGGAACTGAAGCTTTCTTT. It codes for CASSYLDSGTEAFF. The V and J genes are TRBV6-5 and TRBJ1-1; possible D gene TRBD1, 6 bases. Deletions cut 1 base from V and 5 bases from J, with 11 bases between. CDR1 is MNHEY, CDR2 SVGAGI, per germline. The CDR3 totals 14 residues.

The chain couples TRBV10-3 to TRBJ2-7; 8 bases line up with TRBD1. V shed 10 bases and J 0 bases; nucleotides not matched to a gene: 5. The CDR3 is 13 residues long. The germline gives CDR1 ENHRY, CDR2 SYGVKD. CDR3 sequence reads: CATETGVSYEQYF. The CDR3 DNA is TGTGCCACCGAGACAGGGGTCTCCTACGAGCAGTACTTC.

V and J are TRBV21-1 and TRBJ2-7; the table assigns TRBD1, which was not confirmed against the DNA. TRBV21-1 constitutes a pseudogene. This CDR3 has 15 amino acids. The CDR3 DNA reads as TGTGCCAGCAGGTTGGCGGGACAGATAAACTACGAGCAGTACTTC. The encoded protein is CASRLAGQINYEQYF.

This clonotype was detected a few times. The chain joins TRBV7-2 to TRBJ2-5; D gene ambiguous. V was pared by 0 bases and J by 1 base, with 9 bases between. Germline CDR1 SGHTA, CDR2 FQGNSA. The CDR3 has 15 residues. CDR3 residues: CASSLAGKAQETQYF. CDR3 DNA sequence: TGTGCCAGCAGCTTAGCGGGGAAGGCCCAAGAGACCCAGTACTTC.

The chain recombines TRBV12-3 or TRBV12-4 with TRBJ2-7; 7 nucleotides line up with TRBD2. The CDR3 covers 12 residues. Germline trimming cut 7 bases from V and 6 bases from J; bases unmatched to any gene: 6. The DNA for the CDR3 is TGTGCCAGCACCTCACGCGGGGGCGAGCAGTACTTC. It is translated as CASTSRGGEQYF.

The chain uses TRBV5-6 and TRBJ2-5, with TRBD2 matching 7 bases. CDR3 size: 14 residues. Trimming at V came to 0 bases and at J to 3 bases, leaving 2 bases not matched to a gene. Germline CDR1 reads SGHDT; CDR2 reads YYEEEE. CDR3 region: CASSLAGGEETQYF. The CDR3 DNA is TGTGCCAGCAGCTTGGCGGGGGGTGAAGAGACCCAGTACTTC.

The chain employs TRBV28 and TRBJ1-1; no reliable D call. Germline V CDR1 and CDR2: MDHEN, SYDVKM. This CDR3 spans 13 amino acids. V dropped 6 bases and J dropped 5 bases, with 13 bases sitting between them. The CDR3 is CASSLTRVTEAFF. Here the CDR3 DNA reads TGTGCCAGCAGCCTGACCCGGGTGACTGAAGCTTTCTTT.